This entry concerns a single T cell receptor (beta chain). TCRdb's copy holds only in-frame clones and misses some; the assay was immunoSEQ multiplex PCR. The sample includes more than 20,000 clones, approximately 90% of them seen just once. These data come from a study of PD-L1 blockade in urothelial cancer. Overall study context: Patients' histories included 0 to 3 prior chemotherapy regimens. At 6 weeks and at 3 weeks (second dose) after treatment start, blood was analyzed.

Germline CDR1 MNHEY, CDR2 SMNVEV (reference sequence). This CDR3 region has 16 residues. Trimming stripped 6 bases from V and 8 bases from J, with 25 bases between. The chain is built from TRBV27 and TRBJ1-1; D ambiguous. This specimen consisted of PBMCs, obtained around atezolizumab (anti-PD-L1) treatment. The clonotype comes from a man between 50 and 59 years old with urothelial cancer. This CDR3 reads CASSSWSNLKDYEAFF. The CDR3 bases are TGTGCCAGCAGCTCCTGGTCCAACCTCAAGGACTACGAAGCTTTCTTT.